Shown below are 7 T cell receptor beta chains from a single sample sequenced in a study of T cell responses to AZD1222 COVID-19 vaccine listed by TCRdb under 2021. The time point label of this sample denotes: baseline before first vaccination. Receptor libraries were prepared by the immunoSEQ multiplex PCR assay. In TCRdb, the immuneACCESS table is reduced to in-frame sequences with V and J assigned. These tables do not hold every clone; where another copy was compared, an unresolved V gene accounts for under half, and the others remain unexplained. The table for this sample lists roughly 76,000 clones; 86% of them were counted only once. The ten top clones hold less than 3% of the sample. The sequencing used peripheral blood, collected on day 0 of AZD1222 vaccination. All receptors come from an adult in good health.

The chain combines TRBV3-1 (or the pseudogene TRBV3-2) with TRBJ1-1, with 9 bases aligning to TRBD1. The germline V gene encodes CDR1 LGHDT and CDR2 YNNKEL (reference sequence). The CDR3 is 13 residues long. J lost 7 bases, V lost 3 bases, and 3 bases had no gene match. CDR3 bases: TGTGCCAGCAGCCAGACGACAGGGGGTGAAGCTTTCTTT. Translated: CASSQTTGGEAFF.

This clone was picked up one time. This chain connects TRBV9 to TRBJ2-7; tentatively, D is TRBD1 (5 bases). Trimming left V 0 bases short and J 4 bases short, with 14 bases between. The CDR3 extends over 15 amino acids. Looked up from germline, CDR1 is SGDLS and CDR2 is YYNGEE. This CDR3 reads CASSVDGQGTYEQYF. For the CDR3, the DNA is TGTGCCAGCAGCGTAGATGGTCAGGGAACGTACGAGCAGTACTTC.

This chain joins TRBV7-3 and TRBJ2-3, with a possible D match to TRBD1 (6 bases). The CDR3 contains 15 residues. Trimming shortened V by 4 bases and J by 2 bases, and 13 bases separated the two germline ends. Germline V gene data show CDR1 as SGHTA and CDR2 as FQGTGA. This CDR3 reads CASSSQTGITDTQYF. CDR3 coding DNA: TGTGCCAGCAGCTCCCAGACAGGTATCACAGATACGCAGTATTTT. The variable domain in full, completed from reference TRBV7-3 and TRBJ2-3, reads GAGVSQTPSNKVTEKGKYVELRCDPISGHTALYWYRQSLGQGPEFLIYFQGTGAADDSGLPNDRFFAVRPEGSVSTLKIQRTERGDSAVYLCASSSQTGITDTQYFGPGTRLTVL.

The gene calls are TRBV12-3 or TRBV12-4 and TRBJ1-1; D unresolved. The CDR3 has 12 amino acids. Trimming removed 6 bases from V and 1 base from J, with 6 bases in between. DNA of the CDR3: TGTGCCAGCAGCCGACCGAACACTGAAGCTTTCTTT. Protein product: CASSRPNTEAFF.

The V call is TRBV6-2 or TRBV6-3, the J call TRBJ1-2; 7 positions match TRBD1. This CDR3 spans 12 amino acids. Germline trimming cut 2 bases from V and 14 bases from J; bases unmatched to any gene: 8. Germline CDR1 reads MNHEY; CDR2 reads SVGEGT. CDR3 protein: CASSYPKGAKTF. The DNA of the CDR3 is TGTGCCAGCAGTTACCCGAAGGGGGCCAAGACCTTC.

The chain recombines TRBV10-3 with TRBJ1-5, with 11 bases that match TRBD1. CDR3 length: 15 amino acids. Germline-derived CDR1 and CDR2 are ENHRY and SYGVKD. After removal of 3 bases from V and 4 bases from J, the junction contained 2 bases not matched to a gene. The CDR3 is CAISEGTGGNQPQHF. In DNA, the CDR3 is TGTGCCATCAGTGAAGGGACAGGGGGGAATCAGCCCCAGCATTTT.

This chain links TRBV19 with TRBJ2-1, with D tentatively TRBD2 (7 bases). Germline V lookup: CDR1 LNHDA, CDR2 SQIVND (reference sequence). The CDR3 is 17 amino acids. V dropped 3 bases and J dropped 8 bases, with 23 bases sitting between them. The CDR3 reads CASSMVWRERTAHEQFF. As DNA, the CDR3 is TGTGCCAGTAGTATGGTTTGGCGGGAGCGGACAGCGCATGAGCAGTTCTTC.